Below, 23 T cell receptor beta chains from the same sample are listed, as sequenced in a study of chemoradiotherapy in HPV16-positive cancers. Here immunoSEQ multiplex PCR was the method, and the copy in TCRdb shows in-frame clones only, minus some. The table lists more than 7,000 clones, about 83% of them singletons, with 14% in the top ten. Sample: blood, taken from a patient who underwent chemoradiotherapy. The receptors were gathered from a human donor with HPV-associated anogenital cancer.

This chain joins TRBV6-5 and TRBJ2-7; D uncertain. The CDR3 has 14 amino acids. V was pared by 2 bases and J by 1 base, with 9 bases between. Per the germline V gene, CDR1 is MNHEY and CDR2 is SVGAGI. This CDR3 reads CASSYQDGSYEQYF. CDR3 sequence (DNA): TGTGCCAGCAGTTACCAAGACGGGTCCTACGAGCAGTACTTC.

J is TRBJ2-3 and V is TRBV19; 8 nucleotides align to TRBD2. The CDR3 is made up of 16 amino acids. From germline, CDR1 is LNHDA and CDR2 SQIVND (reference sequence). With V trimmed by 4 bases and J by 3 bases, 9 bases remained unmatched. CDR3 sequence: CASSTTWTGGTDTQYF. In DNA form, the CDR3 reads TGTGCCAGTAGTACCACCTGGACGGGGGGGACAGATACGCAGTATTTT.

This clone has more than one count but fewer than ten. The DNA for the CDR3 is TGTGCCAGCAGCGTAGATGAGGGACACTATGGCTACACCTTC. Translation: CASSVDEGHYGYTF. V usage is TRBV9 and J usage is TRBJ1-2; maybe TRBD1 (5 bases). Trimming shortened V by 0 bases and J by 3 bases, and 9 bases separated the two germline ends. CDR3 size: 14 residues. Germline V gene data show CDR1 as SGDLS and CDR2 as YYNGEE.

Here the CDR3 DNA reads TGTGCCAGCAGCTTGGACGGGGACGGCCGGGGGTACACCTTC. As protein: CASSLDGDGRGYTF. The chain carries TRBV25-1 and TRBJ1-2, with D perhaps matching TRBD1 (5 bases). CDR3 length: 14 residues. The germline gives CDR1 MGHDK, CDR2 SYGVNS. The germline V and J ends were trimmed by 6 bases and 11 bases, with 22 bases remaining between them.

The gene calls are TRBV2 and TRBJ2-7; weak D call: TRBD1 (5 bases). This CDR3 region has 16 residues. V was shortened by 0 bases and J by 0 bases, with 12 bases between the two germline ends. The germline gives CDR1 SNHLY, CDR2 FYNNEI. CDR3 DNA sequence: TGTGCCAGCAGTGAAGCAGGCCGACAGTACTCCTACGAGCAGTACTTC. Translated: CASSEAGRQYSYEQYF.

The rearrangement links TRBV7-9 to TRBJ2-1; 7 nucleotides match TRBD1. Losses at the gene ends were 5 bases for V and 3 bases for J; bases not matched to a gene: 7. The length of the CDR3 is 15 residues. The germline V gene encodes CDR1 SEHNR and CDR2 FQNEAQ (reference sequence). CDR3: CASSSRQGIYNEQFF. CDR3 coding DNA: TGTGCCAGCAGCAGCCGACAGGGAATCTACAATGAGCAGTTCTTC.

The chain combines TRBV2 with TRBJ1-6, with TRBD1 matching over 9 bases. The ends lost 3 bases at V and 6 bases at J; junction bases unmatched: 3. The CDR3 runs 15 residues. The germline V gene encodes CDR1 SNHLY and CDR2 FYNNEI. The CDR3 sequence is CASSDRQGGNSPLHF. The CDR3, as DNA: TGTGCCAGCAGTGATCGACAGGGGGGTAATTCACCCCTCCACTTT.

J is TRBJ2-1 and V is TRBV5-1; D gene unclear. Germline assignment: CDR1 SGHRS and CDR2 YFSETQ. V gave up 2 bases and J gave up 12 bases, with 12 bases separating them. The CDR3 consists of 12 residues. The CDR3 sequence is CASSLNTGPQFF. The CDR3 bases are TGCGCCAGCAGCTTAAATACCGGGCCGCAGTTCTTC. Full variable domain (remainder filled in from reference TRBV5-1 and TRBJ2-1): KAGVTQTPRYLIKTRGQQVTLSCSPISGHRSVSWYQQTPGQGLQFLFEYFSETQRNKGNFPGRFSGRQFSNSRSEMNVSTLELGDSALYLCASSLNTGPQFFGPGTRLTVL.

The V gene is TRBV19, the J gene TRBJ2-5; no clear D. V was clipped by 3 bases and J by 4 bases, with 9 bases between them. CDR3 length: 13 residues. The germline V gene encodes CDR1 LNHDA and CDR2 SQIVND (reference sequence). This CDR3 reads CASSIPDRETQYF. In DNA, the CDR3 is TGTGCCAGTAGTATCCCGGACCGAGAGACCCAGTACTTC.

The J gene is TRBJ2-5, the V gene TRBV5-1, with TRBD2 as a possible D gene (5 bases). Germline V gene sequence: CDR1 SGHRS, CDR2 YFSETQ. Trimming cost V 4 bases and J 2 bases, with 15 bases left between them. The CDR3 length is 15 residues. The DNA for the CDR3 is TGCGCCAGCAGCCCGGGATCGACTATACAAGAGACCCAGTACTTC. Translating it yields CASSPGSTIQETQYF.

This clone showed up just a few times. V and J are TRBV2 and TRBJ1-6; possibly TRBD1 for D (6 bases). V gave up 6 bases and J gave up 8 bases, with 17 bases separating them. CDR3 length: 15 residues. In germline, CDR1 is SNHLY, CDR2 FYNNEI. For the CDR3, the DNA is TGTGCCAGCAGGGACAGTGAAGGGTCATATTCACCCCTCCACTTT. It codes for CASRDSEGSYSPLHF.

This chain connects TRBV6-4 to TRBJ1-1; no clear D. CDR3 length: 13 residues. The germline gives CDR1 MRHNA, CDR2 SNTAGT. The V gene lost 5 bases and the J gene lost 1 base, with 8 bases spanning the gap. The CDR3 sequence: CASSPSQNTEAFF. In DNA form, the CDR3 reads TGTGCCAGCAGTCCTTCACAGAACACTGAAGCTTTCTTT.

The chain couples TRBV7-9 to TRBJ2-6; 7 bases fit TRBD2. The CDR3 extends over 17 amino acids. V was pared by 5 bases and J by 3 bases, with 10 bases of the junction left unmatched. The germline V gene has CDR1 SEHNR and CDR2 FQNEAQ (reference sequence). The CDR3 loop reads CASSPSIRGVGANVLTF. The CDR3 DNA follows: TGTGCCAGCAGCCCATCAATTCGGGGGGTTGGGGCCAACGTCCTGACTTTC.

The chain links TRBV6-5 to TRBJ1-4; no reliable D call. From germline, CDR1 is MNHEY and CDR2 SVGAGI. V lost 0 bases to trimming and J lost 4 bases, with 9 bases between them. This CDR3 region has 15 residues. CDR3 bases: TGTGCCAGCAGTTACTCGAAAAGTCGTAATGAAAAACTGTTTTTT. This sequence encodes CASSYSKSRNEKLFF.

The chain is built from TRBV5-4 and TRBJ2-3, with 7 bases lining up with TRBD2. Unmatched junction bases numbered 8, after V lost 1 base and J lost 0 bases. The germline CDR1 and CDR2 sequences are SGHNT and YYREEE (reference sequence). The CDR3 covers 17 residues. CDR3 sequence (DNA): TGTGCCAGCAGCTTGTTCCGTGGCGGGGGTAGCACAGATACGCAGTATTTT. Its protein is CASSLFRGGGSTDTQYF.

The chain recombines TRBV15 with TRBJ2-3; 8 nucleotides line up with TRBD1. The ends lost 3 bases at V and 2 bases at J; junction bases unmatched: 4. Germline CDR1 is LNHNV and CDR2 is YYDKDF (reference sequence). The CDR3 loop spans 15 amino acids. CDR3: CATSRVRGPTDTQYF. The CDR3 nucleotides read TGTGCCACCAGCAGGGTCAGGGGGCCCACAGATACGCAGTATTTT.

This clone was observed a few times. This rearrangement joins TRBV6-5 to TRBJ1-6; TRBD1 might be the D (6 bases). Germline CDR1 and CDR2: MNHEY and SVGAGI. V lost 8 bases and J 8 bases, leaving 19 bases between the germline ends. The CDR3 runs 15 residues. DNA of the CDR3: TGTGCCAGCCGTCAGGACAGCCAAGCATATTCACCCCTCCACTTT. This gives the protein CASRQDSQAYSPLHF.

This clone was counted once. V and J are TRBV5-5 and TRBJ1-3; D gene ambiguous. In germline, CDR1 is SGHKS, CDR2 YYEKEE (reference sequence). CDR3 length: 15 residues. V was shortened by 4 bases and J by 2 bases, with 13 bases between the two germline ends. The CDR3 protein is CASSPGRATGNTIYF. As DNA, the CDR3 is TGTGCCAGCAGCCCCGGGAGGGCGACTGGAAACACCATATATTTT.

The CDR3: CASSLAAGQVYNEQFF. The CDR3 DNA follows: TGTGCCAGCAGCTTAGCCGCGGGACAGGTTTACAATGAGCAGTTCTTC. The chain combines TRBV7-8 with TRBJ2-1, with 8 positions matching TRBD1. Germline V gene data show CDR1 as SGHVS and CDR2 as FQNEAQ. The CDR3 has 16 residues. V was pared by 0 bases and J by 4 bases, with 5 bases of the junction left unmatched. Together with reference TRBV7-8 and TRBJ2-1, the CDR3 gives the full variable domain: GAGVSQSPRYKVAKRGQDVALRCDPISGHVSLFWYQQALGQGPEFLTYFQNEAQLDKSGLPSDRFFAERPEGSVSTLKIQRTQQEDSAVYLCASSLAAGQVYNEQFFGPGTRLTVL.

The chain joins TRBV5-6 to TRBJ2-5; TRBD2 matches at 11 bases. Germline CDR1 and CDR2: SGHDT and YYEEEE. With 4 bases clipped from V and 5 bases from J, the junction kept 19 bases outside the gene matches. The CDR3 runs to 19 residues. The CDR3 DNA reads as TGTGCCAGCAGCCCCCAATTGCAATCTAGCGGGGGGCCTGGGGAGACCCAGTACTTC. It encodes CASSPQLQSSGGPGETQYF.

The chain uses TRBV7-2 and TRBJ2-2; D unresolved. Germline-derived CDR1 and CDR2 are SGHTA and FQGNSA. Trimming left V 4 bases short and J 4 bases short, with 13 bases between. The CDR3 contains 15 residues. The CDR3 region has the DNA TGTGCCAGCAGCTCCTCTCATGTGGGCACCGGGGAGCTGTTTTTT. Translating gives CASSSSHVGTGELFF.

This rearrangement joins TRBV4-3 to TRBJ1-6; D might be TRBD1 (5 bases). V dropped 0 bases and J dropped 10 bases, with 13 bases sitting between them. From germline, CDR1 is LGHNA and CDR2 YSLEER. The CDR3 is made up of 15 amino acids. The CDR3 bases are TGCGCCAGCAGCCAAGATGGGGGGAATCGATCACCCCTCCACTTT. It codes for CASSQDGGNRSPLHF.

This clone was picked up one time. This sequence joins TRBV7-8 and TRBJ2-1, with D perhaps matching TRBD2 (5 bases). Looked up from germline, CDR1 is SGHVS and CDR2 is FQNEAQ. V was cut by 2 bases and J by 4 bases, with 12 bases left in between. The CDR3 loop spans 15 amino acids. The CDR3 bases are TGTGCCAGCAGCTTAAGTTTGGACTTTTACAATGAGCAGTTCTTC. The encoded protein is CASSLSLDFYNEQFF.